This TCR beta chain was sequenced in a study of blood T cell repertoires in COVID-19. Study-level background: Some COVID-19 samples were acute and others convalescent; all came from the United States, Italy and Spain. Sample material is recorded as cDNA or gDNA derived from T cells, B-cell-depleted T cells, or PBMCs.

TCRdb's table, derived via immunoSEQ multiplex PCR, lists solely in-frame clones and lacks some. The table lists approximately 87,000 clones, roughly 89% of them singletons, with roughly 14% in the top ten. Trimming removed 4 bases from V and 6 bases from J; junction bases left unmatched: 9. This CDR3 comprises 16 residues. Germline values: CDR1 SGDLS, CDR2 YYNGEE. Sequencing was performed on peripheral blood. The chain is built from TRBV9 and TRBJ2-2, with 10 positions matching TRBD2. This receptor was identified in a man between 65 and 85 years old with active or convalescent COVID-19. CDR3 sequence (DNA): TGTGCCAGCAGCATTGGACTAGCGGTAGGGGCCGGGGAGCTGTTTTTT. Amino acids: CASSIGLAVGAGELFF.